The rows below give T cell receptor beta chains drawn from one sample of a study of cytomegalovirus exposure and HLA in healthy donors. Profiled with immunoSEQ multiplex PCR; TCRdb holds only in-frame clones, not every one. The data contain 300,000 to 400,000 clones, 70% to 90% of them singletons. Sample: PBMCs. The receptors were sampled from a woman aged 18-35 years in good health and CMV-seronegative. The CDR3 runs from the conserved cysteine through the conserved F or W. Not every row has a clone size; where given, it reads once, few, many or a size class.

>TRBJ2-5|TRBV6-5|-
CASSFGSGRVLETQYF
>TRBJ1-3|TRBV28|-
CATDSRSSGNTIYF
>TRBJ2-7|TRBV15|-
CATSRERRLAGRSYEQYF
>TRBJ2-5|TRBV11-2|-
CASSSGGTQYF
>TRBJ2-2|TRBV29-1|-
CSVGEGKNTGELFF
>TRBJ2-1|TRBV6-1|-
CASSAINSYNEQFF
>TRBJ2-2|TRBV4-1|-
CASSHHTWDRGPGELFF
>TRBJ1-4|TRBV6-5|once
CASSPQGLGEKLFF
>TRBJ2-2|TRBV4-1|-
CASSQGPLWGGTGELFF
>TRBJ2-7|TRBV27|once
CASKPPLVGGAEQYF